These 29 T cell receptor beta chains came from one sample sequenced in a study of tissue T cells after allogeneic stem cell transplantation. Libraries were prepared by immunoSEQ multiplex PCR; TCRdb keeps only in-frame clonotypes and omits some of them. The table includes 1,200 to 1,500 clones, 85% detected once. Sample: esophageal tissue, taken at autopsy. All receptors come from a male patient between 40 and 69 years old with steroid-refractory graft-versus-host disease after an allogeneic stem cell transplant. The graft donor may account for some of the T cells.

The rearrangement uses TRBV6-6 and TRBJ1-2; unclear D gene. Between the trimmed V and J ends, which lost 5 bases and 0 bases, there was a span of 10 bases. This CDR3 has 14 residues. Looked up from germline, CDR1 is MNHNY and CDR2 is SVGAGI (reference sequence). In DNA form, the CDR3 reads TGTGCCAGCAGTACCGGCACAGCTAACTATGGCTACACCTTC. Encoded protein: CASSTGTANYGYTF.

This rearrangement joins TRBV5-1 to TRBJ1-2; 8 bases match TRBD1. The trim removed 1 base at V and 7 bases at J, leaving 6 bases unmatched. The germline V gene encodes CDR1 SGHRS and CDR2 YFSETQ. This CDR3 contains 14 residues. CDR3 amino acids: CASSLQNTGGGYTF. As DNA, the CDR3 is TGCGCCAGCAGCTTGCAAAACACAGGGGGTGGCTACACCTTC.

This clone was detected once. J is TRBJ1-2 and V is TRBV5-1; TRBD1 matches at 7 bases. Germline CDR1 and CDR2: SGHRS and YFSETQ. The CDR3 is made up of 14 amino acids. V was pared by 4 bases and J by 6 bases, with 9 bases of the junction left unmatched. The CDR3 here is CASSPRQGPDGYTF. The CDR3 DNA reads TGCGCCAGCAGCCCCCGACAGGGCCCCGATGGCTACACCTTC.

The chain employs TRBV29-1 and TRBJ1-5, with D possibly TRBD1 on 6 matching bases. The V gene's germline CDR1 is SQVTM and CDR2 ANQGSEA. This CDR3 region has 12 residues. V gave up 4 bases and J gave up 7 bases, with 11 bases separating them. In DNA form, the CDR3 reads TGCAGCGTTGTTCCACAGGGACAGCCCCAGCATTTT. Translation gives CSVVPQGQPQHF.

This clone has only one observation. CDR3 DNA sequence: TGTGCCAGCAGCCAGCCCGTAGCGGGGGGCTACAATGAGCAGTTCTTC. Its protein product is CASSQPVAGGYNEQFF. This chain joins TRBV4-2 and TRBJ2-1; 10 positions match TRBD2. The V and J ends lost 3 bases and 3 bases, in that order; junction bases with no gene match: 5. The CDR3 loop spans 16 amino acids. Germline CDR1 and CDR2: LGHNA and YNFKEQ.

V usage is TRBV24-1 and J usage is TRBJ1-5, with D tentatively TRBD1 (6 bases). Trimming took off 2 bases at V and 0 bases at J, with 16 bases between the two ends. From germline, CDR1 is KGHDR and CDR2 SFDVKD. The CDR3 loop spans 18 amino acids. The CDR3 sequence is CATSDSGGQSNSNQPQHF. For the CDR3, the DNA is TGTGCCACCAGTGATTCCGGGGGGCAATCAAATAGCAATCAGCCCCAGCATTTT.

The genes are TRBV9 and TRBJ1-1, with D unclear. The CDR3 sequence is 14 residues long. The germline V gene encodes CDR1 SGDLS and CDR2 YYNGEE. The V gene lost 3 bases and the J gene lost 1 base, with 10 bases spanning the gap. The CDR3 DNA reads as TGTGCCAGCAGCGCCCTCCGGGGGAACACTGAAGCTTTCTTT. It is translated as CASSALRGNTEAFF.

This chain connects TRBV6-1 to TRBJ1-4; tentatively, D is TRBD1 (5 bases). Germline V gene sequence: CDR1 MNHNS, CDR2 SASEGT. The germline V and J ends were trimmed by 0 bases and 5 bases, with 13 bases remaining between them. The CDR3 is made up of 16 amino acids. The CDR3 is CASSEANWDENEKLFF. DNA of the CDR3: TGTGCCAGCAGTGAAGCCAACTGGGACGAAAATGAAAAACTGTTTTTT.

The CDR3 spells CASSLSSSGITAEAFF. The DNA for the CDR3 is TGCGCCAGCAGCTTGTCAAGTTCAGGGATTACGGCTGAAGCTTTCTTT. This chain connects TRBV5-1 to TRBJ1-1; TRBD1 might be the D (5 bases). Germline loops: CDR1 SGHRS, CDR2 YFSETQ. V was shortened by 1 base and J by 6 bases, with 19 bases between the two germline ends. The CDR3 length is 16 residues.

V and J are TRBV20-1 and TRBJ2-4; D not certain. The CDR3 has 11 residues. Germline V CDR1 and CDR2: DFQATT, SNEGSKA (reference sequence). CDR3 sequence: CTSKPATVQYF. The CDR3 DNA is TGCACGAGTAAACCAGCCACGGTTCAGTACTTC.

V is TRBV13 and J is TRBJ2-5; D gene uncertain. The CDR3 extends over 14 amino acids. V shed 5 bases and J shed 2 bases, with 12 bases lying between them. CDR1 and CDR2 from the germline V gene are PRHDT and FYEKMQ (reference sequence). The CDR3 bases are TGTGCCAGCAGCCCGGTTTCCGGGCAAGAGACCCAGTACTTC. Amino acid sequence: CASSPVSGQETQYF.

The J gene is TRBJ1-5, the V gene TRBV12-5; 9 nucleotides line up with TRBD1. The CDR3 has 16 residues. Germline values: CDR1 LGHNT, CDR2 FRNRAP. J lost 3 bases, V lost 3 bases, and 6 bases had no gene match. CDR3 sequence: CASGFPGQGDNQPQHF. In nucleotides, the CDR3 is TGTGCTAGTGGTTTCCCGGGACAGGGAGACAATCAGCCCCAGCATTTT.

The chain employs TRBV19 and TRBJ1-3, with unresolved D. The CDR3 is made up of 14 amino acids. V dropped 5 bases and J dropped 7 bases, with 15 bases sitting between them. The V gene's germline CDR1 is LNHDA and CDR2 SQIVND (reference sequence). DNA of the CDR3: TGTGCCAGTAGTCTCCCCGCGGACCCCAACACCATATATTTT. Translated, it gives CASSLPADPNTIYF.

V usage is TRBV2 and J usage is TRBJ2-3; tentatively, D is TRBD2 (5 bases). Trimming pared 4 bases from V and 0 bases from J, leaving 8 bases between. CDR3 length: 14 amino acids. The germline gives CDR1 SNHLY, CDR2 FYNNEI. Here the CDR3 DNA reads TGTGCCAGCAGTGCCGGGGAGAGCACAGATACGCAGTATTTT. Its translation: CASSAGESTDTQYF.

The chain employs TRBV24-1 and TRBJ2-3; 10 bases line up with TRBD2. J gave up 2 bases and V 0 bases, and 7 bases lay outside the gene matches. This CDR3 region has 18 residues. From germline, CDR1 is KGHDR and CDR2 SFDVKD. Here the CDR3 reads CATSDLWLAGADTDTQYF. Written as DNA, the CDR3 is TGTGCCACCAGTGATTTGTGGCTAGCGGGGGCGGACACAGATACGCAGTATTTT.

The chain recombines TRBV27 with TRBJ2-7, with 9 bases matching TRBD1. Germline V gene sequence: CDR1 MNHEY, CDR2 SMNVEV (reference sequence). CDR3 length: 16 residues. Trimming removed 5 bases from V and 5 bases from J; junction bases left unmatched: 13. CDR3 loop: CASSLTPDRGSDEQYF. DNA for the CDR3: TGTGCCAGCAGTCTGACCCCGGACAGGGGAAGCGACGAGCAGTACTTC.

V is TRBV12-3 or TRBV12-4 and J is TRBJ2-1; D is unresolved. Trimming took 1 base from V and 11 from J, leaving 3 bases between them. The CDR3 extends over 10 amino acids. CDR3 sequence (DNA): TGTGCCAGCAGTTTAGGGAAGCAGTTCTTC. It is translated as CASSLGKQFF.

This clone appeared once. This rearrangement joins TRBV5-5 to TRBJ2-7, with D hard to call. The V end was cut by 0 bases, the J end by 3 bases, with 10 bases between. CDR3 length: 14 residues. CDR1 and CDR2 (germline): SGHKS, YYEKEE (reference sequence). The CDR3 region has the DNA TGTGCCAGCAGCTTGGCCTACCCAGACTACGAGCAGTACTTC. Protein: CASSLAYPDYEQYF.

This chain links TRBV18 with TRBJ1-6; D unclear. This CDR3 has 14 amino acids. Germline CDR1 is KGHSH and CDR2 is LQKENI. Trimming pared 2 bases from V and 10 bases from J, leaving 12 bases between. CDR3 sequence reads: CASSPRDSASPLHF. The CDR3 DNA sequence: TGTGCCAGCTCACCAAGGGATTCGGCCTCACCCCTCCACTTT.

The rearrangement uses TRBV27 and TRBJ1-2; 8 bases are shared with TRBD1. In germline, CDR1 is MNHEY, CDR2 SMNVEV (reference sequence). V gave up 5 bases and J gave up 0 bases; unmatched junction bases: 5. This CDR3 has 15 residues. CDR3 loop: CASSRGTGTNYGYTF. CDR3 DNA sequence: TGTGCCAGCAGTCGCGGGACAGGTACTAACTATGGCTACACCTTC.

By its share, this clone is large. The J gene is TRBJ2-1, the V gene TRBV4-3; D is perhaps TRBD1 or TRBD2 (5 bases each). Between the trimmed V and J ends, which lost 0 bases and 8 bases, there was a span of 8 bases. Germline lookup yields CDR1 LGHNA and CDR2 YSLEER. This CDR3 contains 13 residues. CDR3 sequence reads: CASSQDRGYEQFF. The DNA of the CDR3 is TGCGCCAGCAGCCAAGATCGGGGCTATGAGCAGTTCTTC.

The genes are TRBV5-4 and TRBJ1-2; weak D call: TRBD1 (6 bases). The germline CDR1 and CDR2 sequences are SGHNT and YYREEE (reference sequence). V dropped 5 bases and J dropped 3 bases, with 11 bases sitting between them. This CDR3 comprises 13 residues. The CDR3 loop reads CASRGGSHYGYTF. DNA of the CDR3: TGTGCCAGCAGGGGGGGCAGCCACTATGGCTACACCTTC.

The gene calls are TRBV12-3 or TRBV12-4 and TRBJ2-5; D perhaps matches TRBD2 (5 bases). V lost 6 bases, J lost 5 bases, and 7 bases lay in between. The CDR3 sequence is 11 residues long. The CDR3 loop reads CASSGMETQYF. In DNA, the CDR3 is TGTGCCAGCAGCGGGATGGAGACCCAGTACTTC.

The chain uses TRBV30 and TRBJ2-3; TRBD1 agrees at 9 bases. CDR3 length: 16 residues. From germline, CDR1 is GTSNPN and CDR2 SVGIG (reference sequence). V trimming: 1 base; J trimming: 3 bases; junction bases outside the gene matches: 8. CDR3 sequence: CAWSALGTGLTDTQYF. The DNA of the CDR3 is TGTGCCTGGAGTGCGTTAGGGACAGGGCTTACAGATACGCAGTATTTT.

This rearrangement joins TRBV12-3 or TRBV12-4 to TRBJ1-1; D gene ambiguous. CDR3 size: 13 residues. V shed 3 bases and J shed 1 base, with 6 bases lying between them. CDR3 DNA sequence: TGTGCCAGCAGTTTTCACCGGAACACTGAAGCTTTCTTT. Amino acid sequence: CASSFHRNTEAFF.

This chain joins TRBV18 and TRBJ2-7; TRBD2 is a possible D gene (6 bases). The CDR3 consists of 14 residues. Trimming cost V 2 bases and J 4 bases, with 12 bases left between them. Germline V lookup: CDR1 KGHSH, CDR2 LQKENI. CDR3 nucleotide sequence: TGTGCCAGCTCACCAAGAACTAGCTTGTACGAGCAGTACTTC. Amino acids: CASSPRTSLYEQYF.

The V call is TRBV18, the J call TRBJ1-4; D perhaps matches TRBD1 (5 bases). This CDR3 spans 12 amino acids. Germline CDR1 reads KGHSH; CDR2 reads LQKENI. With 3 bases removed from V and 13 bases from J, the gap between germline ends came to 12 bases. The CDR3 coding sequence is TGTGCCAGCTCACCCCAGGGAGACGGACTGTTTTTT. The encoded protein is CASSPQGDGLFF.

The chain has TRBV14 and TRBJ2-2, with D uncertain. Looked up from germline, CDR1 is SGHDN and CDR2 is FVKESK. Trimming left V 6 bases short and J 7 bases short, with 9 bases between. The CDR3 covers 12 residues. CDR3 sequence: CASRLGDGELFF. Here the CDR3 DNA reads TGTGCCAGCAGGCTAGGTGACGGGGAGCTGTTTTTT.

The chain has TRBV6-2 or TRBV6-3 and TRBJ2-3, with 7 bases that match TRBD1. The V gene's germline CDR1 is MNHEY and CDR2 SVGEGT. The CDR3 extends over 18 amino acids. V shed 0 bases, J shed 4 bases, and the junction held 13 bases outside the gene matches. The chain's CDR3 is CASSYSNDRVKASDTQYF. The CDR3 DNA reads TGTGCCAGCAGTTACTCGAATGACAGGGTTAAGGCGTCAGATACGCAGTATTTT.